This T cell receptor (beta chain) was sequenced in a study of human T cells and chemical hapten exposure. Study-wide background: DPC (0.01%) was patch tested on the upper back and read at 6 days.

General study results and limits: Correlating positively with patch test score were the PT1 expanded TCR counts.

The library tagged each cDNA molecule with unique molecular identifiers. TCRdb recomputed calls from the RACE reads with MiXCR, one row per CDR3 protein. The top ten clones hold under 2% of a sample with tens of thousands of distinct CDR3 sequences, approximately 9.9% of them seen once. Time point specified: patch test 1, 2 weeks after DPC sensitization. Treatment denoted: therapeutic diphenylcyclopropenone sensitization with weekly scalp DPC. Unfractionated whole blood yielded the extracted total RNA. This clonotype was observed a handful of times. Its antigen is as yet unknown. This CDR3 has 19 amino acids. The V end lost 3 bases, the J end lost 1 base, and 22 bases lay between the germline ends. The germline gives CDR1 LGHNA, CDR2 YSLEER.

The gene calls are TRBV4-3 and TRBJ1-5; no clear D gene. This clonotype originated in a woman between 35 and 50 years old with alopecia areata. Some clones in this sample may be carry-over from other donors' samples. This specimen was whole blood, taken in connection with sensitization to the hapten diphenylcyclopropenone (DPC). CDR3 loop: CASSHSFAASLGSNQPQHF. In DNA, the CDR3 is TGCGCCAGCAGCCATTCTTTTGCCGCGTCGTTAGGAAGCAATCAGCCCCAGCATTTT.